This T cell receptor (beta chain) was recorded in a study of beta chain features in type 1 diabetes. The study, taken as a whole, reports: In every one of the four CD4+ subsets, TCRB CDR3s were moderately but significantly shorter in Type 1 diabetes patients.

TCRB transcripts that were expressed got sequenced, as all of the isolated RNA had been reverse transcribed. Data came from immunoSEQ multiplex PCR; TCRdb stores just in-frame clones and leaves some out. The sample gives 23,000 or so clones, around 63% of which show up once; around 4.4% is in the top ten. The germline gives CDR1 SGHRS, CDR2 YFSETQ. The length of the CDR3 is 15 residues. Trimming cost V 2 bases and J 2 bases, with 12 bases left between them. Comment on this clone: Its antigen remains unidentified.

This rearrangement joins TRBV5-1 to TRBJ2-3, with D tentatively TRBD2 (6 bases). This TCR was recovered from a young man with type 1 diabetes. Sequenced: Tregs from blood. Here the CDR3 reads CASSLHQRATDTQYF. CDR3 sequence (DNA): TGCGCCAGCAGCTTACACCAGCGGGCCACAGATACGCAGTATTTT. Full variable domain (missing parts from reference TRBV5-1 and TRBJ2-3): KAGVTQTPRYLIKTRGQQVTLSCSPISGHRSVSWYQQTPGQGLQFLFEYFSETQRNKGNFPGRFSGRQFSNSRSEMNVSTLELGDSALYLCASSLHQRATDTQYFGPGTRLTVL.